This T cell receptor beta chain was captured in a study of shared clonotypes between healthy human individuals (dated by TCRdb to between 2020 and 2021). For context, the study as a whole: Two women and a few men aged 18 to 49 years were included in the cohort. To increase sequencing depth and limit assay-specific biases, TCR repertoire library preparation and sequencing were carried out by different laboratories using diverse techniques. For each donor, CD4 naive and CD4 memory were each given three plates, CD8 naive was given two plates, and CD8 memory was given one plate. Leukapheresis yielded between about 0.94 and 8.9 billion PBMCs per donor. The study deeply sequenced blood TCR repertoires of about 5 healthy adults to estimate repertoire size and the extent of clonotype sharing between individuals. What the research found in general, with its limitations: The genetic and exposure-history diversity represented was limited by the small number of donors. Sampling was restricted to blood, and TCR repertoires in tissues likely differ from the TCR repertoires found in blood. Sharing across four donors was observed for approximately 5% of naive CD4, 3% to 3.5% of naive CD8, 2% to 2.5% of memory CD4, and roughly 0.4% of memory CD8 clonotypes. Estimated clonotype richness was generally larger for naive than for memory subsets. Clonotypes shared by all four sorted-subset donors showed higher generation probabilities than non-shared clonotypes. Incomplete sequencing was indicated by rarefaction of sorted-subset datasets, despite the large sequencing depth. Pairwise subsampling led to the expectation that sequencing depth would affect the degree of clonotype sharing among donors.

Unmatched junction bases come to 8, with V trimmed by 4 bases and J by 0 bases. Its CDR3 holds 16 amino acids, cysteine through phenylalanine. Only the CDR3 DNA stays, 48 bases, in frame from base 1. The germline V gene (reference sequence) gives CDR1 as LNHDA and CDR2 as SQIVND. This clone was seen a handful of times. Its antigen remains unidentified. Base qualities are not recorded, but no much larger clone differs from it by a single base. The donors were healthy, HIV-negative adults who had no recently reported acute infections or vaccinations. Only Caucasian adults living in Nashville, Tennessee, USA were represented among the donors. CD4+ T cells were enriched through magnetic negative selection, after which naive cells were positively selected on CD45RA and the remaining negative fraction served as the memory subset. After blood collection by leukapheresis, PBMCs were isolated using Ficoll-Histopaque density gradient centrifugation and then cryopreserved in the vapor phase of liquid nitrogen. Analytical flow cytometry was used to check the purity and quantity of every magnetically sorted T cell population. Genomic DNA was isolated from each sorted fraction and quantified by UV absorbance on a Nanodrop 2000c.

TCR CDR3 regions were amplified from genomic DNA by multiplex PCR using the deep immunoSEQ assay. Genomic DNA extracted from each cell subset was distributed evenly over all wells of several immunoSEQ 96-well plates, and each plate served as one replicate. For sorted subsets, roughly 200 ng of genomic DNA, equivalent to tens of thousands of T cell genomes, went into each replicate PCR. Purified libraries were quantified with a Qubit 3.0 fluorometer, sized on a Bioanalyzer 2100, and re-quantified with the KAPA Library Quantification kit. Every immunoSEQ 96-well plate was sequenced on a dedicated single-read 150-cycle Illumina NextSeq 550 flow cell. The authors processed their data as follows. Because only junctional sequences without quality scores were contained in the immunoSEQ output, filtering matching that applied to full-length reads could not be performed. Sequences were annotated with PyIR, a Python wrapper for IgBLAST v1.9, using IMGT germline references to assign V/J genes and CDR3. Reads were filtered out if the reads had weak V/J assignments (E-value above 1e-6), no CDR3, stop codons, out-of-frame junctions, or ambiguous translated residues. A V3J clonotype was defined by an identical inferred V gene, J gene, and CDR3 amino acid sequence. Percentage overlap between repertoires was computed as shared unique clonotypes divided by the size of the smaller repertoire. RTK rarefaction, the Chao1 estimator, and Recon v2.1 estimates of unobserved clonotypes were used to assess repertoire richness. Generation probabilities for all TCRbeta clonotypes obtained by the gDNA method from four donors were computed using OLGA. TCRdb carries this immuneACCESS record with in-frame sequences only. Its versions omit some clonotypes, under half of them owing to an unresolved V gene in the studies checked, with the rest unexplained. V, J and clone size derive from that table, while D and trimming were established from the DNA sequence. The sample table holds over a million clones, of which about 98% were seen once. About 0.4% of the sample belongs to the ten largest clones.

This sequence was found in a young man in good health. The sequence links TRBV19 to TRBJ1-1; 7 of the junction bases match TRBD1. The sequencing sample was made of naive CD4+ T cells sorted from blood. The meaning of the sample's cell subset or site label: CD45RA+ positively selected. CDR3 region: CASSTSRDSMNTEAFF. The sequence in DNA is TGTGCCAGTAGTACGTCCCGGGACAGCATGAACACTGAAGCTTTCTTT.